The 31 T cell receptor beta chains below were found in one sample sequenced in a study of early T cells in non-severe SARS-CoV-2 infection. TCRdb re-derived calls from the 5' RACE reads in MiXCR, one entry per CDR3 protein. The sample carries 50,000 to 65,000 distinct CDR3 sequences, about an eighth recorded once. The sample was whole blood. Source of these receptors: an adult who was a healthcare worker with PCR-confirmed SARS-CoV-2 infection or an uninfected control (not recorded which).

This clonotype was seen only a few times. The rearrangement joins TRBV7-9 to TRBJ2-1, with D possibly matching TRBD2 (5 bases). Germline V gives CDR1 SEHNR, CDR2 FQNEAQ (reference sequence). The CDR3 has 16 amino acids. V lost 1 base to trimming and J lost 8 bases, with 18 bases between them. The chain's CDR3 is CASSLGSRAGKDEQFF. DNA for the CDR3: TGTGCCAGCAGCTTAGGATCGAGGGCTGGGAAGGATGAGCAGTTCTTC.

This chain connects TRBV3-1 to TRBJ1-5, with unresolved D. CDR1 and CDR2 (germline): LGHDT, YNNKEL (reference sequence). This CDR3 contains 15 residues. V shed 0 bases and J shed 5 bases, with 11 bases lying between them. The CDR3 region is CASSQDSASHQPQHF. The CDR3 DNA sequence: TGTGCCAGCAGCCAAGATTCGGCTTCTCATCAGCCCCAGCATTTT.

The chain has TRBV5-1 and TRBJ2-5; the D is unclear. CDR1 and CDR2 (germline): SGHRS, YFSETQ. This CDR3 is built from 11 residues. V lost 1 base and J 6 bases, leaving 4 bases between the germline ends. The CDR3 loop is CASSLIKTQYF. The CDR3 DNA reads as TGCGCCAGCAGCTTGATCAAGACCCAGTACTTC.

This clonotype was found a few times. A junction boundary mismatches the germline segment, possibly from a read error. The chain is built from TRBV11-2 and TRBJ2-7; D remains unclear. The CDR3 is 12 residues long. Germline CDR1 SGHAT, CDR2 FQNNGV. CDR3 sequence: CASRFSAYEQYF. CDR3 DNA: TGTGCCAGCCGCTTCTCTGCCTACGAGCAGTACTTC.

At least ten counts were recorded for this clonotype. This chain connects TRBV4-2 to TRBJ2-3; TRBD2 agrees at 8 bases. V gave up 1 base and J gave up 11 bases; unmatched junction bases: 11. In germline, CDR1 is LGHNA, CDR2 YNFKEQ. The CDR3 contains 15 residues. In DNA, the CDR3 is TGTGCCAGCAGCCAAGGCGGCGGGGGGACCCCCTTGCAGTATTTT. Protein product: CASSQGGGGTPLQYF.

This clonotype has at least ten counts. The chain recombines TRBV12-3 or TRBV12-4 with TRBJ1-1, with 8 bases matching TRBD1. The CDR3 covers 14 residues. J was trimmed by 3 bases and V by 5 bases; bases with no gene match: 5. The CDR3 loop reads CASSHRQGYTEAFF. The CDR3 coding sequence is TGTGCCAGCAGTCACCGACAGGGGTACACTGAAGCTTTCTTT.

This clonotype was detected only a few times. The chain combines TRBV18 with TRBJ2-7; D might be TRBD1 or TRBD2, each matching 5 bases. Germline V gene data show CDR1 as KGHSH and CDR2 as LQKENI. This CDR3 is built from 13 residues. V was pared by 6 bases and J by 3 bases, with 12 bases between. The CDR3 is CASSVGEGYEQYF. As DNA, the CDR3 is TGTGCCAGCTCGGTGGGGGAAGGCTACGAGCAGTACTTC. The whole variable domain, remainder taken from reference TRBV18 and TRBJ2-7, is NAGVMQNPRHLVRRRGQEARLRCSPMKGHSHVYWYRQLPEEGLKFMVYLQKENIIDESGMPKERFSAEFPKEGPSILRIQQVVRGDSAAYFCASSVGEGYEQYFGPGTRLTVT.

This clonotype has at least ten counts. This chain links TRBV20-1 with TRBJ1-4; 7 bases map to TRBD1. The CDR3 has 15 amino acids. Germline-derived CDR1 and CDR2 are DFQATT and SNEGSKA (reference sequence). Germline trimming cut 0 bases from V and 5 bases from J; bases unmatched to any gene: 6. The CDR3 sequence: CSARDWTGLNEKLFF. CDR3 in DNA: TGCAGTGCTAGAGATTGGACAGGACTAAATGAAAAACTGTTTTTT.

This clonotype was detected only a few times. The rearrangement joins TRBV9 to TRBJ1-6, with D uncertain. Deletions cut 0 bases from V and 6 bases from J, with 7 bases between. The V gene's germline CDR1 is SGDLS and CDR2 YYNGEE. This CDR3 spans 14 amino acids. Written as DNA, the CDR3 is TGTGCCAGCAGCGTAGGGGTTCGTAATTCACCCCTCCACTTT. This translates into CASSVGVRNSPLHF.

This clonotype is a singleton in its sample. The gene calls are TRBV6-2 or TRBV6-3 and TRBJ2-2, with 7 bases lining up with TRBD1. The CDR3 contains 15 residues. V shed 9 bases and J 0 bases; nucleotides not matched to a gene: 7. Germline CDR1 reads MNHEY; CDR2 reads SVGEGT. CDR3 in amino acids: CASQSGTANTGELFF. CDR3 DNA sequence: TGTGCCAGTCAATCCGGGACAGCGAACACCGGGGAGCTGTTTTTT.

The rearrangement links TRBV12-3 or TRBV12-4 to TRBJ2-1; no firm D call. Trimming took 4 bases from V and 5 from J, leaving 6 bases between them. The CDR3 has 12 amino acids. The CDR3 DNA sequence: TGTGCCAGCAGTTCGGGTAACAATGAGCAGTTCTTC. Amino acids: CASSSGNNEQFF.

The chain combines TRBV19 with TRBJ2-7; D gene ambiguous. Trimming took off 4 bases at V and 2 bases at J, with 9 bases between the two ends. CDR3 length: 13 amino acids. Looked up from germline, CDR1 is LNHDA and CDR2 is SQIVND (reference sequence). CDR3 residues: CASSKNTPYEQYF. The CDR3 DNA follows: TGTGCCAGTAGTAAAAACACCCCCTACGAGCAGTACTTC.

There are a few counts of this clonotype. The chain recombines TRBV12-3 or TRBV12-4 with TRBJ2-4, with D perhaps matching TRBD1 (5 bases). The CDR3 is made up of 16 amino acids. V dropped 4 bases and J dropped 0 bases, with 13 bases sitting between them. CDR3 residues: CASSWGRTIAKNIQYF. CDR3 nucleotide sequence: TGTGCCAGCAGTTGGGGTAGGACAATAGCCAAAAACATTCAGTACTTC.

This clonotype was detected ten times or more. DNA for the CDR3: TGTGCCAGCAGCCCACTAGCGGGGTTATACAATGAGCAGTTCTTC. It yields the protein CASSPLAGLYNEQFF. The chain is built from TRBV7-9 and TRBJ2-1; 10 nucleotides agree with TRBD2. The CDR3 spans 15 residues. Germline trimming cut 5 bases from V and 4 bases from J; bases unmatched to any gene: 5. Germline CDR1 reads SEHNR; CDR2 reads FQNEAQ (reference sequence).

This clonotype was picked up many times. The chain joins TRBV7-2 to TRBJ1-3; no definite D call. Germline assignment: CDR1 SGHTA and CDR2 FQGNSA. CDR3 length equals 12 residues. The V gene lost 3 bases and the J gene lost 5 bases, with 5 bases spanning the gap. The CDR3 here is CASSFNRNTIYF. For the CDR3, the DNA is TGTGCCAGCAGCTTCAACCGAAACACCATATATTTT.

V and J are TRBV20-1 and TRBJ2-3; 7 nucleotides align to TRBD2. Germline CDR1 and CDR2: DFQATT and SNEGSKA (reference sequence). This CDR3 is built from 15 residues. Trimming removed 0 bases from V and 5 bases from J; junction bases left unmatched: 8. The CDR3 region is CSAREAGRGIDTQYF. For the CDR3, the DNA is TGCAGTGCTAGAGAAGCGGGGAGGGGCATAGATACGCAGTATTTT.

This clonotype was counted at least ten times. The rearrangement uses TRBV5-1 and TRBJ1-2, with 8 bases identical to TRBD1. Germline CDR1 and CDR2: SGHRS and YFSETQ. Unmatched junction bases numbered 8, after V lost 3 bases and J lost 7 bases. The CDR3 covers 14 residues. The CDR3 protein is CASSSDRADTGYTF. CDR3 DNA: TGCGCCAGCAGCTCGGACAGGGCCGATACTGGCTACACCTTC.

The V and J genes are TRBV10-3 and TRBJ2-2, with D perhaps TRBD1 (8 bases). The CDR3 is 15 amino acids. Trimming stripped 6 bases from V and 7 bases from J, with 18 bases between. From germline, CDR1 is ENHRY and CDR2 SYGVKD. The CDR3 spells CAIRADRGGDGELFF. The CDR3 nucleotides read TGTGCCATCAGAGCCGACAGGGGAGGGGACGGGGAGCTGTTTTTT.

The chain carries TRBV27 and TRBJ2-1; 15 bases fit TRBD2. V dropped 6 bases and J dropped 7; count of bases not matched to a gene: 4. This CDR3 region has 15 residues. In germline, CDR1 is MNHEY, CDR2 SMNVEV (reference sequence). The CDR3 sequence is CASSPGTSGRNEQFF. As DNA, the CDR3 is TGTGCCAGCAGCCCCGGGACTAGCGGGAGGAATGAGCAGTTCTTC.

The chain uses TRBV7-9 and TRBJ2-7, with D possibly being TRBD1 or TRBD2 (6 bases each). V gave up 5 bases and J gave up 3 bases, with 17 bases separating them. The CDR3 extends over 15 amino acids. Germline V lookup: CDR1 SEHNR, CDR2 FQNEAQ (reference sequence). CDR3 coding DNA: TGTGCCAGCAGCCCCTTTCTAGGGGGGCTCTACGAGCAGTACTTC. Amino acids: CASSPFLGGLYEQYF.

This clonotype was detected ten times or more. The chain combines TRBV5-1 with TRBJ1-6, with a weak D call TRBD1 (5 bases). The CDR3 runs to 15 residues. Trimming took 1 base from V and 6 from J, leaving 11 bases between them. CDR1 and CDR2 from the germline V gene are SGHRS and YFSETQ. The CDR3 sequence: CASSLPGEGNSPLHF. The CDR3 DNA follows: TGCGCCAGCAGCTTGCCGGGGGAGGGTAATTCACCCCTCCACTTT.

The rearrangement links TRBV12-3 or TRBV12-4 to TRBJ2-7, with unresolved D. The CDR3 extends over 14 amino acids. V shed 1 base and J shed 6 bases, with 13 bases lying between them. The CDR3, as DNA: TGTGCCAGCAGTTTAGGGGCCAGGAGTTCCGAGCAGTACTTC. Protein product: CASSLGARSSEQYF.

This chain links TRBV19 with TRBJ2-2; 9 nucleotides match TRBD1. Germline CDR1 LNHDA, CDR2 SQIVND (reference sequence). V dropped 5 bases and J dropped 7; count of bases not matched to a gene: 11. The CDR3 runs 16 residues. The CDR3 is CASSPAGTGLFGELFF. The CDR3 DNA sequence: TGTGCCAGTAGTCCCGCCGGGACAGGGTTGTTCGGGGAGCTGTTTTTT. Full variable domain (missing parts from reference TRBV19 and TRBJ2-2): DGGITQSPKYLFRKEGQNVTLSCEQNLNHDAMYWYRQDPGQGLRLIYYSQIVNDFQKGDIAEGYSVSREKKESFPLTVTSAQKNPTAFYLCASSPAGTGLFGELFFGEGSRLTVL.

This clonotype was counted between two and nine times. The CDR3 DNA reads as TGTGCCAGCAGTCCGGATACGGTCAGCAATGGCTACACCTTC. As protein: CASSPDTVSNGYTF. The V gene is TRBV6-2 or TRBV6-3, the J gene TRBJ1-2; D uncertain. V lost 5 bases to trimming and J lost 6 bases, with 16 bases between them. This CDR3 has 14 amino acids. CDR1 is MNHEY, CDR2 SVGEGT, per germline.

This clonotype has a handful of counts. The gene calls are TRBV12-3 or TRBV12-4 and TRBJ2-2; D unclear. The CDR3 consists of 12 residues. The V end lost 5 bases, the J end lost 3 bases, and 4 bases lay between the germline ends. The CDR3 spells CASSQHTGELFF. The CDR3, as DNA: TGTGCCAGCAGTCAACACACCGGGGAGCTGTTTTTT.

This rearrangement joins TRBV9 to TRBJ2-3, with D tentatively TRBD2 (5 bases). The CDR3 runs to 15 residues. V was clipped by 4 bases and J by 0 bases, with 12 bases between them. Germline CDR1 reads SGDLS; CDR2 reads YYNGEE. CDR3 sequence reads: CASSRGLQSTDTQYF. The CDR3 coding sequence is TGTGCCAGCAGCCGAGGACTTCAGAGCACAGATACGCAGTATTTT.

In its sample, this clonotype was seen a few times. This rearrangement joins TRBV12-3 or TRBV12-4 to TRBJ1-5; weak D call: TRBD1 (5 bases). The ends were cut back, 7 bases at V and 5 bases at J, with 15 bases in the middle. This CDR3 spans 14 amino acids. The CDR3 loop reads CASNPRGVDQPQHF. Written as DNA, the CDR3 is TGTGCCAGCAACCCCCGGGGGGTCGATCAGCCCCAGCATTTT.

A few counts support this clonotype. The chain joins TRBV11-2 to TRBJ2-7; D may be TRBD2 (5 bases). Germline CDR1 and CDR2: SGHAT and FQNNGV. V lost 3 bases and J lost 2, with 11 bases in between. The CDR3 contains 14 residues. The CDR3 sequence: CASSLPSRAYEQYF. The CDR3 region has the DNA TGTGCCAGCAGCTTGCCTAGCCGGGCCTACGAGCAGTACTTC. The variable domain in full, completed from reference TRBV11-2 and TRBJ2-7, reads EAGVAQSPRYKIIEKRQSVAFWCNPISGHATLYWYQQILGQGPKLLIQFQNNGVVDDSQLPKDRFSAERLKGVDSTLKIQPAKLEDSAVYLCASSLPSRAYEQYFGPGTRLTVT.

This clonotype showed up many times. The chain is built from TRBV7-2 and TRBJ1-2, with no clear D. Trimming removed 2 bases from V and 8 bases from J, with 6 bases in between. Germline assignment: CDR1 SGHTA and CDR2 FQGNSA. CDR3 length: 11 residues. In DNA form, the CDR3 reads TGTGCCAGCAGCTTATTCCAGGGCTACACCTTC. Its protein is CASSLFQGYTF. The entire variable domain, with the rest obtained from reference TRBV7-2 and TRBJ1-2, is as follows: GAGVSQSPSNKVTEKGKDVELRCDPISGHTALYWYRQSLGQGLEFLIYFQGNSAPDKSGLPSDRFSAERTGGSVSTLTIQRTQQEDSAVYLCASSLFQGYTFGSGTRLTVV.

V usage is TRBV11-2 and J usage is TRBJ2-2, with D possibly matching TRBD2 (6 bases). The germline V gene has CDR1 SGHAT and CDR2 FQNNGV. The CDR3 runs to 16 residues. Trimming pared 5 bases from V and 6 bases from J, leaving 19 bases between. The CDR3 region is CASSRVSGVVPGELFF. The DNA for the CDR3 is TGTGCCAGCAGCCGGGTTTCGGGGGTAGTCCCCGGGGAGCTGTTTTTT.

This clonotype was detected ten times or more. The CDR3 bases are TGTGCCAGCAGTCGGACAGGGAGGGTTGTTGATGAGCAGTTCTTC. This sequence encodes CASSRTGRVVDEQFF. The chain employs TRBV12-3 or TRBV12-4 and TRBJ2-1; perhaps TRBD1 as D (8 bases). V lost 5 bases and J 8 bases, leaving 19 bases between the germline ends. The CDR3 has 15 residues.